Sequencing of this T cell receptor (beta chain) was carried out in a study of T cells in Graves' hyperthyroidism and ophthalmopathy. Patients affected by ophthalmopathy presented a Clinical Activity Score of at least 3, a NOSPECS grade of at least 4, and disease duration below 3 months. The investigators amplified TCR beta CDR3 regions from RNA transcripts. First-round RT-PCR of the TCR CDR3 relied on the HTBI primer set. TCRdb redid the calling of the multiplex PCR reads with MiXCR, one entry per CDR3 protein. The sample includes some 580,000 distinct CDR3 sequences, approximately 16% seen only once; the top ten take roughly 3%. Sequencing was performed on blood. This clonotype was obtained from a woman in her thirties or forties with Graves' ophthalmopathy.

The CDR3 DNA is TGCAGTGCTAGAAGGGGGGGCGGGACAGTGAACACTGAAGCTTTCTTT. Its protein is CSARRGGGTVNTEAFF. The V gene is TRBV20-1, the J gene TRBJ1-1, with 7 bases matching TRBD1. Trimming cost V 2 bases and J 0 bases; bases outside gene matches: 9. The CDR3 length is 16 residues. From germline, CDR1 is DFQATT and CDR2 SNEGSKA (reference sequence).